The next 17 T cell receptor beta chains were all read from a single sample in a study of blood T cell repertoires in COVID-19. Using immunoSEQ multiplex PCR, the repertoire was profiled, and TCRdb retains in-frame clones only, with some absent. The table has approximately 190,000 clones, about 93% seen once. Material: peripheral blood. The receptors stem from a man between 50 and 59 years old with acute or convalescent COVID-19.

This clone is a singleton in its sample. This sequence joins TRBV7-2 and TRBJ2-7; D unclear. V lost 5 bases to trimming and J lost 3 bases, with 20 bases between them. The CDR3 extends over 16 amino acids. The V gene's germline CDR1 is SGHTA and CDR2 FQGNSA. CDR3: CASSLFSDGPFYEQYF. In nucleotides, the CDR3 is TGTGCCAGCAGCCTCTTTAGTGATGGGCCGTTCTACGAGCAGTACTTC.

This clone has just a few counts. The identical CDR3 is also encoded by other nucleotide sequences in the sample. The CDR3 region has the DNA TGTGCCAGCAGCTTATTAGGGGCCGGGGAGCTGTTTTTT. This codes for CASSLLGAGELFF. The chain links TRBV7-9 to TRBJ2-2; D may be TRBD1 (5 bases). V was clipped by 2 bases and J by 6 bases, with 7 bases between them. Germline values: CDR1 SEHNR, CDR2 FQNEAQ (reference sequence). The CDR3 is 13 amino acids.

The V gene is TRBV20-1, the J gene TRBJ2-7, with 7 bases that match TRBD1. In germline, CDR1 is DFQATT, CDR2 SNEGSKA (reference sequence). The trim removed 5 bases at V and 6 bases at J, leaving 4 bases unmatched. CDR3 length: 11 residues. The CDR3 nucleotides are TGCAGTGCTTCAGGGGGTTCCGAGCAGTACGTC. Amino acids: CSASGGSEQYV.

The chain recombines TRBV7-2 with TRBJ1-2, with D perhaps matching TRBD1 (6 bases). Germline V lookup: CDR1 SGHTA, CDR2 FQGNSA. The V end was cut by 4 bases, the J end by 2 bases, with 17 bases between. This CDR3 is built from 16 residues. CDR3 residues: CASSSQTGTPNYGYTF. Written as DNA, the CDR3 is TGTGCCAGCAGCTCGCAAACCGGGACACCGAACTATGGCTACACCTTC.

V and J are TRBV7-9 and TRBJ2-1; 11 bases fit TRBD1. This CDR3 is 17 amino acids long. The germline gives CDR1 SEHNR, CDR2 FQNEAQ (reference sequence). V was pared by 3 bases and J by 6 bases, with 10 bases of the junction left unmatched. CDR3 amino acids: CASSFYGGQGAGNEQFF. Here the CDR3 DNA reads TGTGCCAGCAGCTTCTATGGTGGACAGGGGGCCGGCAATGAGCAGTTCTTC.

The genes are TRBV27 and TRBJ1-5; 9 bases map to TRBD1. The junction had 4 bases not matched to a gene; V was cut back by 4 bases and J by 6 bases. CDR1 is MNHEY, CDR2 SMNVEV, per germline (reference sequence). The CDR3 is made up of 14 amino acids. The CDR3: CASSSGQGGQPQHF. CDR3 in DNA: TGTGCCAGCAGTTCGGGACAGGGCGGTCAGCCCCAGCATTTT.

This clone has a single count. J is TRBJ2-7 and V is TRBV27; D uncertain. Germline assignment: CDR1 MNHEY and CDR2 SMNVEV (reference sequence). With 2 bases removed from V and 0 bases from J, the gap between germline ends came to 8 bases. The CDR3 is 14 amino acids. The DNA of the CDR3 is TGTGCCAGCAGTTTAATGGCGGCCTCCTACGAGCAGTACTTC. Protein sequence: CASSLMAASYEQYF.

V and J are TRBV5-4 and TRBJ1-1; 10 nucleotides align to TRBD1. V gave up 1 base and J gave up 5 bases; unmatched junction bases: 5. The CDR3 length is 15 residues. In germline, CDR1 is SGHNT, CDR2 YYREEE (reference sequence). CDR3 nucleotides: TGTGCCAGCAGCTTGCCCGGGACAGGGGTTACTGAAGCTTTCTTT. Encoded protein: CASSLPGTGVTEAFF. The full variable domain, completed using reference TRBV5-4 and TRBJ1-1, is ETGVTQSPTHLIKTRGQQVTLRCSSQSGHNTVSWYQQALGQGPQFIFQYYREEENGRGNFPPRFSGLQFPNYSSELNVNALELDDSALYLCASSLPGTGVTEAFFGQGTRLTVV.

DNA for the CDR3: TGTGCCAGCAGTAAGGGACAGGGGGTCGACTATGGCTACACCTTC. It specifies CASSKGQGVDYGYTF. The rearrangement joins TRBV28 to TRBJ1-2, with 11 bases that match TRBD1. This CDR3 region has 15 residues. V shed 5 bases and J 3 bases; nucleotides not matched to a gene: 5. Germline CDR1 is MDHEN and CDR2 is SYDVKM.

The chain has TRBV20-1 and TRBJ1-5; TRBD1 is a possible D gene (5 bases). Trimming left V 3 bases short and J 6 bases short, with 15 bases between. CDR3 length: 14 residues. Per germline, CDR1 DFQATT and CDR2 SNEGSKA (reference sequence). The DNA of the CDR3 is TGCAGTGCTAGTCAGGCGCGGGGGAGTCAGCCCCAGCATTTT. This codes for CSASQARGSQPQHF.

J is TRBJ1-6 and V is TRBV6-5; D is possibly TRBD1 (5 bases). The CDR3 has 15 amino acids. Trimming took 8 bases from V and 3 from J, leaving 14 bases between them. The V gene's germline CDR1 is MNHEY and CDR2 SVGAGI. The CDR3 DNA reads as TGTGCCAGCGGGGCACAGGTTCGCTATAATTCACCCCTCCACTTT. Amino acid sequence: CASGAQVRYNSPLHF.

This clone was found a few times. This chain joins TRBV7-9 and TRBJ2-5; 7 nucleotides agree with TRBD1. The CDR3 consists of 15 residues. Germline CDR1 and CDR2: SEHNR and FQNEAQ (reference sequence). The ends lost 5 bases at V and 5 bases at J; junction bases unmatched: 11. The CDR3 sequence: CASSPGQSMGETQYF. DNA for the CDR3: TGTGCCAGCAGCCCGGGACAGTCAATGGGGGAGACCCAGTACTTC. Using reference TRBV7-9 and TRBJ2-5 for the parts outside the CDR3, the full variable domain is DTGVSQNPRHKITKRGQNVTFRCDPISEHNRLYWYRQTLGQGPEFLTYFQNEAQLEKSRLLSDRFSAERPKGSFSTLEIQRTEQGDSAMYLCASSPGQSMGETQYFGPGTRLLVL.

The chain links TRBV5-1 to TRBJ1-2, with TRBD1 matching 9 bases. The CDR3 spans 16 residues. The V gene's germline CDR1 is SGHRS and CDR2 YFSETQ. After removal of 3 bases from V and 4 bases from J, the junction contained 10 bases not matched to a gene. The CDR3 reads CASSSGGTGQSYGYTF. The CDR3 region has the DNA TGCGCCAGCAGCTCCGGGGGGACAGGGCAATCCTATGGCTACACCTTC.

The V gene is TRBV18, the J gene TRBJ1-5, with 8 bases identical to TRBD1. There are 15 residues in the CDR3. V was pared by 6 bases and J by 3 bases, with 7 bases of the junction left unmatched. Germline lookup yields CDR1 KGHSH and CDR2 LQKENI. The CDR3, as DNA: TGTGCCAGCTCGTGGACAGGGAACCTCAATCAGCCCCAGCATTTT. It specifies CASSWTGNLNQPQHF.

The CDR3 DNA reads TGTGCCAGCTCACCAGGGACAGGGGGCTTCACTGAAGCTTTCTTT. Translated, it gives CASSPGTGGFTEAFF. The gene calls are TRBV18 and TRBJ1-1, with 12 bases identical to TRBD1. Germline V lookup: CDR1 KGHSH, CDR2 LQKENI. The CDR3 sequence is 15 residues long. V dropped 2 bases and J dropped 4; count of bases not matched to a gene: 2. The complete variable domain, with remaining parts taken from reference TRBV18 and TRBJ1-1, reads NAGVMQNPRHLVRRRGQEARLRCSPMKGHSHVYWYRQLPEEGLKFMVYLQKENIIDESGMPKERFSAEFPKEGPSILRIQQVVRGDSAAYFCASSPGTGGFTEAFFGQGTRLTVV.

The chain is built from TRBV28 and TRBJ1-1; 7 nucleotides agree with TRBD1. Germline V gene sequence: CDR1 MDHEN, CDR2 SYDVKM. V shed 8 bases and J 1 base; nucleotides not matched to a gene: 7. The CDR3 has 14 amino acids. The CDR3 protein is CASSPGTANTEAFF. CDR3 sequence (DNA): TGTGCCAGCTCCCCCGGGACAGCGAACACTGAAGCTTTCTTT. The full variable domain, with the rest looked up from reference TRBV28 and TRBJ1-1, is DVKVTQSSRYLVKRTGEKVFLECVQDMDHENMFWYRQDPGLGLRLIYFSYDVKMKEKGDIPEGYSVSREKKERFSLILESASTNQTSMYLCASSPGTANTEAFFGQGTRLTVV.

The chain recombines TRBV28 with TRBJ1-1, with a tentative D call TRBD1 (6 bases). Germline CDR1 MDHEN, CDR2 SYDVKM. The CDR3 is made up of 12 amino acids. Between the trimmed V and J ends, which lost 6 bases and 5 bases, there was a span of 10 bases. DNA of the CDR3: TGTGCCAGCAGCCCCAGGGGAACTGAAGCTTTCTTT. It yields the protein CASSPRGTEAFF.